The clone carrying this T cell receptor (beta chain) was seen more than once but under ten times. What it binds is not known. These data come from a study of blood T cells in healthy people across ages. Study outcomes and limitations: Naive T cell percentage showed a strong correlation with TCR beta diversity.

Germline V lookup: CDR1 MNHEY, CDR2 SVGEGT. The CDR3 length is 13 residues. Next came a second PCR, run for about 7 to 12 cycles, which used a sample-barcoded 5' primer along with a J-beta primer mix. Each CDR3 protein is one row after TCRdb ran MiXCR on the 5' RACE reads. The sample yields 450,000 to 600,000 distinct CDR3 sequences, roughly a quarter seen once. The sample was also linked to a second study, of T cells of mothers and their children. That paper notes: All donors were healthy and Caucasian; they were a few mothers and their six children. Over 9.5 million reads per mother and approximately 3.2 million per child were obtained. The output of TCR recombination is shaped by thymic selection similarly in related and unrelated pairs.

The V gene is TRBV6-2 or TRBV6-3, the J gene TRBJ2-1; TRBD2 is a possible D gene (5 bases). The J call may not be correct, given that the DNA end is closer to TRBJ2-7. Sequenced input: blood. This TCR came from a boy aged 2 to 9 in good health. The CDR3 region has the DNA TGTGCCAGCAGATTCCGGGCCCCGGGGGAGCAGTACTTC. This encodes CASRFRAPGEQYF.